One TCR beta chain is described in this entry. Its matching antigen is unknown. 13 Jbeta primers and 60 Vbeta primers were used for the PCR. TCRdb keeps only in-frame clones here, not all; method: immunoSEQ multiplex PCR. The sample lists approximately 140,000 clones, 79% occurring once. The data stem from a study of cytomegalovirus exposure and HLA in healthy donors. Study findings and constraints: HLA alleles showed associations with 16,951 TCR beta sequences in a later analysis, at a 0.05 false discovery rate. Three CMV-associated chains proved CMV antigen-specific in vitro.

CDR1 and CDR2 (germline): LGHNT, FRNRAP. The CDR3 runs 17 residues. Trimming took off 2 bases at V and 1 base at J, with 17 bases between the two ends. Material for sequencing was PBMCs. The source of this sequence is a woman in her forties in good health and CMV-seropositive. The chain combines TRBV12-5 with TRBJ1-2; D gene unclear. CDR3 region: CASGLLPETDDNYGYTF. CDR3 coding DNA: TGTGCTAGTGGTTTGCTTCCCGAGACTGACGATAACTATGGCTACACCTTC.